This T cell receptor beta chain emerged from a study of shared clonotypes between healthy human individuals. Study overall: Per donor, CD8 memory used one plate, CD8 naive used two, CD4 memory used three and CD4 naive used three. Findings and limits, study-wide: Non-shared clonotypes displayed generation probabilities falling below those of clonotypes present in all four donors. Estimated clonotype richness was generally higher in naive than memory subsets. Shared clonotypes: about 4.6% naive CD4, about 3.3% naive CD8, less than 2.5% memory CD4, 0.4% to 0.5% memory CD8.

Some clones are missing from TCRdb's copy, which holds only in-frame ones; the method was immunoSEQ multiplex PCR. Of around 700,000 clones in the sample, around 72% are singletons; the top ten hold about 1.8%. Comments on this clone: Its antigen is still unknown.

The V end was cut by 1 base, the J end by 12 bases, with 22 bases between. The CDR3 covers 16 residues. Germline loops: CDR1 MGHRA, CDR2 YSYEKL. The TCR originated in a woman in her 30s in good health. This chain links TRBV4-1 with TRBJ2-1; the D gene is possibly TRBD2 (7 bases). Sequencing was performed on memory CD4+ T cells sorted from blood. The subset is: CD45RA-negative fraction. The CDR3 is CASSQAVRGGTYGQFF. DNA of the CDR3: TGCGCCAGCAGCCAAGCAGTGAGGGGGGGGACATATGGGCAGTTCTTC.